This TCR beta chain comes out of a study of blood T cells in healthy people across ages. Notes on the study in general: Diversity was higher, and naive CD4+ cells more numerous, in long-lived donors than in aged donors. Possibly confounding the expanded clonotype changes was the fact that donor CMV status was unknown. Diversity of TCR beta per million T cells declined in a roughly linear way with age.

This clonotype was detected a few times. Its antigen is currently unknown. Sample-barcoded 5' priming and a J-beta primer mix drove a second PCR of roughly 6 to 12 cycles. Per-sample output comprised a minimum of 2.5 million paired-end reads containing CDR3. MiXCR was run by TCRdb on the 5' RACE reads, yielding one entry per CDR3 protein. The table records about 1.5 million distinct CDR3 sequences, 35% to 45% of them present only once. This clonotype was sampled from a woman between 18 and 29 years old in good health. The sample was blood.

The DNA for the CDR3 is TGTGCCAGCAGATCCTCGACACCGACCAACTATGGCTACACCTTC. Translation: CASRSSTPTNYGYTF. The rearrangement links TRBV6-5 to TRBJ1-2; D gene unclear. CDR3 length: 15 residues. Germline-derived CDR1 and CDR2 are MNHEY and SVGAGI. The V and J ends lost 6 bases and 2 bases respectively, with 16 bases between them.